This is a list of T cell receptor beta chains from one sample in a study of shared clonotypes between healthy human individuals. Using immunoSEQ multiplex PCR, the repertoire was profiled, and TCRdb retains in-frame clones only, with some absent. The sample includes roughly 590,000 clones, roughly 96% of them seen just once. The specimen sequenced was naive CD8+ T cells sorted from blood. These receptors were taken from a woman aged 25-40 years in good health. Each CDR3 is given with its conserved first and last residue. Fields, in order: D gene, V gene, clone size, CDR3 length, J gene, CDR3 protein, CDR3 DNA. A D gene is named only where the DNA matches it firmly. The size field is filled for only some rows; it gives once, few, many or a size class.

>-|TRBV4-1|-|15|TRBJ2-1
CASSQVRQGGHEQFF
TGCGCCAGCAGCCAAGTACGACAGGGAGGTCATGAGCAGTTCTTC
>-|TRBV7-9|-|13|TRBJ1-4
CASRKAGGEKLFF
TGTGCCAGCAGAAAGGCCGGGGGTGAAAAACTGTTTTTT
>-|TRBV7-9|-|14|TRBJ1-5
CASSLGHLNQPQHF
TGTGCCAGCAGCTTGGGACATCTCAATCAGCCCCAGCATTTT
>-|TRBV15|-|17|TRBJ2-2
CATSRSSTTRITGELFF
TGTGCCACCAGCAGATCATCCACCACTAGGATCACCGGGGAGCTGTTTTTT
>-|TRBV4-2|-|16|TRBJ2-1
CASSQEASAVYNEQFF
TGTGCCAGCAGCCAAGAAGCTAGCGCCGTGTACAATGAGCAGTTCTTC
>TRBD1|TRBV6-4|-|15|TRBJ2-7
CASSPPGQGFYEQYF
TGTGCCAGCAGTCCCCCGGGACAGGGTTTTTACGAGCAGTACTTC
>TRBD2|TRBV27|once|16|TRBJ2-2
CASSAGTTPNTGELFF
TGTGCCAGCAGTGCGGGGACTACCCCGAACACCGGGGAGCTGTTTTTT
>-|TRBV15|-|15|TRBJ2-7
CATSRRGTPIGEQYF
TGTGCCACCAGTCGAAGAGGGACCCCTATCGGCGAGCAGTACTTC
>-|TRBV19|once|13|TRBJ2-7
CASSLGPSYEQYF
TGTGCCAGTAGTCTGGGACCCTCCTACGAGCAGTACTTC
>-|TRBV28|-|14|TRBJ2-2
CASSFRRGGGELFF
TGTGCCAGCAGTTTCAGGAGGGGTGGCGGGGAGCTGTTTTTT
>-|TRBV7-9|-|12|TRBJ1-1
CASSFGPPEAFF
TGTGCCAGCAGCTTCGGTCCCCCTGAAGCTTTCTTT
>-|TRBV5-6|-|13|TRBJ1-1
CASSLAGDTEAFF
TGTGCCAGCAGCTTGGCAGGCGACACTGAAGCTTTCTTT
>-|TRBV4-1|-|14|TRBJ2-7
CASSQRLNSYEQYF
TGCGCCAGCAGCCAACGACTGAACTCCTACGAGCAGTACTTC
>-|TRBV6-5|-|14|TRBJ2-3
CASSYRQDTDTQYF
TGTGCCAGCAGTTACCGCCAGGACACAGATACGCAGTATTTT
>-|TRBV21-1|-|20|TRBJ1-5
CASSKGANRGRGVSNQPQHF
TGTGCCAGCAGCAAAGGGGCCAACAGGGGGCGCGGGGTGAGCAATCAGCCCCAGCATTTT
>-|TRBV28|-|15|TRBJ2-3
CASSLLRASTDTQYF
TGTGCCAGCAGTTTATTGCGGGCTAGCACAGATACGCAGTATTTT
>-|TRBV27|-|14|TRBJ2-1
CASSLLASGNEQFF
TGTGCCAGCAGTTTACTAGCGTCAGGTAATGAGCAGTTCTTC
>TRBD1|TRBV19|-|16|TRBJ1-4
CARDREYSYYQEKLFF
TGTGCCCGGGACAGGGAATATTCTTACTACCAAGAAAAACTGTTTTTT
>TRBD1|TRBV7-9|-|15|TRBJ2-7
CASSPRAGGGYEQYF
TGTGCCAGCAGCCCAAGGGCAGGGGGCGGGTACGAGCAGTACTTC
>TRBD2|TRBV7-6|-|18|TRBJ2-5
CASSSEHGLAGESETQYF
TGTGCCAGCAGCTCGGAACATGGACTAGCGGGAGAATCGGAGACCCAGTACTTC
>-|TRBV5-4|-|14|TRBJ2-7
CASSLGDAAYEQYF
TGTGCCAGCAGCTTGGGGGACGCCGCCTACGAGCAGTACTTC
>-|TRBV5-4|-|15|TRBJ2-7
CASSSRRDAAYEQYF
TGTGCCAGCAGTTCCCGACGAGACGCTGCCTACGAGCAGTACTTC
>TRBD1|TRBV29-1|-|13|TRBJ2-2
CSVGDRNTGELFF
TGCAGCGTAGGGGACAGGAACACCGGGGAGCTGTTTTTT
>TRBD2|TRBV27|-|14|TRBJ2-7
CASSLSGRRNEQYF
TGTGCCAGCAGTTTGAGCGGGAGGAGGAACGAGCAGTACTTC
>-|TRBV10-3|-|15|TRBJ2-1
CAISDEGPSYNEQFF
TGTGCCATCAGTGACGAGGGCCCTTCCTACAATGAGCAGTTCTTC
>TRBD1|TRBV7-2|-|15|TRBJ1-2
CASSSNRGDNYGYTF
TGTGCCAGCAGCTCGAACAGGGGTGATAACTATGGCTACACCTTC
>-|TRBV28|once|14|TRBJ1-1
CASSSSTGFPEAFF
TGTGCCAGCAGTTCCTCTACAGGATTCCCTGAAGCTTTCTTT
>-|TRBV27|-|13|TRBJ1-1
CASSFAGNTEAFF
TGTGCCAGCAGTTTTGCGGGGAACACTGAAGCTTTCTTT
>-|TRBV7-9|once|12|TRBJ2-1
CASSLRGIEQFF
TGTGCCAGCAGCTTAAGGGGGATTGAGCAGTTCTTC
>-|TRBV7-9|-|17|TRBJ1-4
CASSPQSGRTSNEKLFF
TGTGCCAGCAGCCCTCAATCGGGACGTACCTCTAATGAAAAACTGTTTTTT
>TRBD2|TRBV28|-|14|TRBJ2-7
CASRQISSGYEQYF
TGTGCCAGCAGGCAGATATCTAGCGGATACGAGCAGTACTTC
>TRBD2|TRBV27|-|18|TRBJ2-3
CASSSRLAGTSGTDTQYF
TGTGCCAGCAGTTCAAGGCTAGCGGGAACTTCTGGCACAGATACGCAGTATTTT
>-|TRBV9|-|12|TRBJ1-1
CASSVGGAEAFF
TGTGCCAGCAGCGTAGGGGGGGCTGAAGCTTTCTTT
>-|TRBV7-9|-|14|TRBJ2-7
CASSFLPGHYEQYF
TGTGCCAGCAGCTTCCTGCCGGGACACTACGAGCAGTACTTC
>TRBD1|TRBV27|-|13|TRBJ2-7
CASSGTGPLEQYF
TGTGCCAGCAGTGGGACAGGACCTCTCGAGCAGTACTTC
>-|TRBV18|-|15|TRBJ1-2
CASSPGTSSNYGYTF
TGTGCCAGCTCACCCGGAACTTCATCAAACTATGGCTACACCTTC
>-|TRBV27|-|15|TRBJ2-5
CASSTPGLYQETQYF
TGTGCCAGCAGTACCCCGGGCCTCTACCAAGAGACCCAGTACTTC
>-|TRBV28|-|13|TRBJ1-2
CASSPWTDYGYTF
TGTGCCAGCAGTCCGTGGACAGACTATGGCTACACCTTC
>TRBD2|TRBV5-1|-|15|TRBJ2-7
CASSFLAGQTYEQYF
TGCGCCAGCAGCTTCTTAGCGGGACAAACCTACGAGCAGTACTTC
>-|TRBV5-4|-|15|TRBJ2-1
CASSPDPPAYNEQFF
TGTGCCAGCAGCCCGGACCCGCCGGCCTACAATGAGCAGTTCTTC
>TRBD2|TRBV7-3|-|20|TRBJ2-3
CASSSFRGLAGGLSTDTQYF
TGTGCCAGCAGCTCCTTCCGGGGGCTAGCGGGAGGCCTAAGCACAGATACGCAGTATTTT
>-|TRBV4-1|-|14|TRBJ2-5
CASSQDWQKETQYF
TGCGCCAGCAGCCAAGATTGGCAGAAAGAGACCCAGTACTTC
>TRBD2|TRBV5-1|-|16|TRBJ2-3
CASSLDEGGSTDTQYF
TGCGCCAGCAGCTTGGATGAGGGAGGGAGCACAGATACGCAGTATTTT
>-|TRBV27|-|15|TRBJ2-1
CASSLFLAIYNEQFF
TGTGCCAGCAGTTTATTTCTAGCCATCTACAATGAGCAGTTCTTC
>TRBD2|TRBV5-5|-|15|TRBJ2-1
CASSPSGRGYNEQFF
TGTGCCAGCAGCCCGAGCGGGAGGGGATACAATGAGCAGTTCTTC
>TRBD2|TRBV5-1|-|17|TRBJ2-2
CASSLEGSGSHTGELFF
TGCGCCAGCAGCTTGGAGGGTAGCGGGAGCCACACCGGGGAGCTGTTTTTT
>TRBD1|TRBV27|-|18|TRBJ2-1
CASSSPGQGIIMVHEQFF
TGTGCCAGCAGTTCCCCGGGACAGGGGATAATTATGGTCCATGAGCAGTTCTTC
>TRBD1|TRBV4-2|-|16|TRBJ2-1
CASSQELGTGRNEQFF
TGTGCCAGCAGCCAAGAGTTGGGGACAGGCCGCAATGAGCAGTTCTTC
>-|TRBV27|once|12|TRBJ2-4
CASSFTGNIQYF
TGTGCCAGCAGTTTTACCGGGAACATTCAGTACTTC
>TRBD1|TRBV28|-|14|TRBJ2-3
CAGKPQGAADTQYF
TGTGCCGGCAAGCCCCAGGGGGCCGCAGATACGCAGTATTTT
>-|TRBV18|once|18|TRBJ1-2
CASSPTAELRQRSMGYTF
TGTGCCAGCTCACCCACCGCCGAGTTGCGGCAGCGATCTATGGGCTACACCTTC
>-|TRBV6-5|-|15|TRBJ1-2
CASSYSPVASYGYTF
TGTGCCAGCAGTTACTCTCCGGTGGCTTCCTATGGCTACACCTTC
>-|TRBV7-2|-|16|TRBJ2-3
CASNPLDMTDTDTQYF
TGTGCCAGCAACCCCCTAGACATGACAGACACAGATACGCAGTATTTT
>-|TRBV28|-|14|TRBJ1-5
CASSGTRDFQPQHF
TGTGCCAGCAGTGGGACAAGAGATTTTCAGCCCCAGCATTTT
>-|TRBV6-6|-|14|TRBJ1-5
CASSEGVLNQPQHF
TGTGCCAGCAGCGAGGGAGTTCTCAATCAGCCCCAGCATTTT
>TRBD1|TRBV7-9|-|14|TRBJ1-2
CASSLGQGVHGYTF
TGTGCCAGCAGCTTAGGGCAGGGGGTGCATGGCTACACCTTC
>-|TRBV2|once|15|TRBJ2-7
CASSDGRGAVYEQYF
TGTGCCAGCAGTGACGGTAGGGGGGCGGTGTACGAGCAGTACTTC
>TRBD1|TRBV2|-|13|TRBJ2-7
CASRDRGSYEQYF
TGTGCCAGCAGAGACAGGGGGTCCTACGAGCAGTACTTC
>-|TRBV5-6|-|13|TRBJ2-1
CASSFGSNNEQFF
TGTGCCAGCAGCTTCGGAAGCAACAATGAGCAGTTCTTC
>-|TRBV10-3|-|11|TRBJ2-7
CAIWDSYEQYF
TGTGCCATCTGGGACTCCTACGAGCAGTACTTC